A single sample is the source of the 11 T cell receptor beta chains below, sequenced in a study of blood T cells in healthy people across ages. Alongside a J-beta primer mix, a sample-barcoded 5' primer served in a second PCR lasting roughly 6 to 11 cycles. One entry per CDR3 protein results from TCRdb running MiXCR on the 5' RACE reads. The table shows fewer than 900,000 distinct CDR3 sequences, with roughly 43% occurring only once. The sequenced material came from blood. The source of these receptors is a woman aged 55-70 years in good health.

A remark on this clonotype: With a much larger clone just one base away, this may be a read error. This rearrangement joins TRBV7-2 to TRBJ2-4, with TRBD2 matching 8 bases. The J call may be faulty, since TRBJ2-5 better matches the DNA end. Per the germline V gene, CDR1 is SGHTA and CDR2 is FQGNSA. The CDR3 extends over 16 amino acids. This CDR3 reads CASSLAGAGDQETQYF. The DNA of the CDR3 is TGTGCCAGCAGCTTAGCAGGAGCGGGGGATCAAGAGACCCAGTACTTC.

The V gene is TRBV20-1, the J gene TRBJ2-5; possible D gene TRBD2, 5 bases. The DNA end favors TRBJ2-7, so the J call may be wrong. The CDR3 is 13 amino acids. Germline V CDR1 and CDR2: DFQATT, SNEGSKA (reference sequence). The CDR3 DNA is TGCAGTGCTAGGAGGACTGGGCTCTACGAGCAGTACTTC. Protein: CSARRTGLYEQYF.

This clonotype has just a few counts. The chain carries TRBV7-9 and TRBJ2-7, with D perhaps matching TRBD2 (6 bases). CDR1 is SEHNR, CDR2 FQNEAQ, per germline (reference sequence). V shed 5 bases and J shed 1 base, with 15 bases lying between them. The length of the CDR3 is 15 residues. The DNA for the CDR3 is TGTGCCAGCAGCCAGGGACCGGGAGTTTCCTACGAGCAGTACTTC. This gives the protein CASSQGPGVSYEQYF.

The CDR3 nucleotides are TGTGCCACCAGCAGAGCCTGGGCAGCCTACGAGCAGTACTTC. It yields the protein CATSRAWAAYEQYF. The chain uses TRBV15 and TRBJ2-7; D uncertain. CDR3 length equals 14 residues. The germline V gene encodes CDR1 LNHNV and CDR2 YYDKDF (reference sequence). V was trimmed by 1 base and J by 2 bases, leaving 9 bases between them.

This chain links TRBV12-3 or TRBV12-4 with TRBJ2-1; D unclear. The J call may be incorrect, as the DNA end agrees better with TRBJ2-7. CDR3 length equals 13 residues. The CDR3 sequence: CASSSSLGNEQYF. CDR3 nucleotides: TGTGCCAGCAGTAGCAGCTTGGGGAATGAGCAGTACTTC.

This sequence joins TRBV10-3 and TRBJ2-2, with 7 bases matching TRBD2. Germline V lookup: CDR1 ENHRY, CDR2 SYGVKD. CDR3 size: 16 residues. V lost 4 bases and J lost 5; bases outside the gene matches: 10. CDR3 in amino acids: CAISGQVAGTTGELFF. CDR3 DNA: TGTGCCATCAGTGGACAAGTAGCGGGCACTACCGGGGAGCTGTTTTTT.

This clonotype was found a few times. The chain couples TRBV5-1 to TRBJ2-1; 9 bases map to TRBD2. There are 17 residues in the CDR3. J gave up 6 bases and V 5 bases, and 15 bases lay outside the gene matches. CDR1 and CDR2 from the germline V gene are SGHRS and YFSETQ. The CDR3 DNA reads as TGCGCCAGCAGACGGTCCCCTGCGGGAGGGCCGGGCAATGAGCAGTTCTTC. It translates to CASRRSPAGGPGNEQFF.

This clonotype has a handful of counts. This chain connects TRBV12-3 or TRBV12-4 to TRBJ1-5, with no clear D. The CDR3 is 15 residues long. Trimming pared 2 bases from V and 0 bases from J, leaving 8 bases between. CDR3 sequence: CASSLWVGSNQPQHF. The CDR3 DNA is TGTGCCAGCAGTTTATGGGTCGGTAGCAATCAGCCCCAGCATTTT.

V usage is TRBV7-9 and J usage is TRBJ2-5; D may match TRBD1 or TRBD2 (5 bases each). Per the germline V gene, CDR1 is SEHNR and CDR2 is FQNEAQ (reference sequence). V lost 1 base, J lost 2 bases, and 11 bases lay in between. The CDR3 length is 15 residues. CDR3 residues: CASSLVFEGQETQYF. CDR3 bases: TGTGCCAGCAGCTTAGTCTTCGAGGGGCAAGAGACCCAGTACTTC.

This clonotype was counted many times. V gene TRBV4-3 combines with J gene TRBJ2-7; D gene ambiguous. Germline V gene sequence: CDR1 LGHNA, CDR2 YSLEER. V dropped 0 bases and J dropped 2 bases, with 8 bases sitting between them. The CDR3 length is 14 residues. DNA of the CDR3: TGCGCCAGCAGCCAAGAGGACGGAACCTACGAGCAGTACTTC. As protein: CASSQEDGTYEQYF.

This clonotype occurred a few times. The CDR3 region has the DNA TGCAGTGCTAGAGATTTCCCTTCCTACGAGCAGTACTTC. The encoded protein is CSARDFPSYEQYF. J is TRBJ2-7 and V is TRBV20-1; D gene unclear. Trimming left V 0 bases short and J 1 base short, with 7 bases between. The CDR3 spans 13 residues. Germline CDR1 reads DFQATT; CDR2 reads SNEGSKA (reference sequence).